These T cell receptor beta chains were read from a single sample in a study of breast tumors, draining lymph nodes, adjacent tissues. TCRdb independently ran MiXCR on the multiplex PCR reads; one entry per CDR3 protein. The table includes about 230,000 distinct CDR3 sequences, 32% detected once. Sequenced: axillary lymph node tissue. All receptors come from a female donor with breast cancer. Some clones in this sample may be carry-over from other donors' samples. Both conserved end residues are part of each CDR3. The D gene is left open where the match is weak. The listing skips clone size in some rows; elsewhere it reads once, few, many or a size class.

>TRBJ1-6|TRBV24-1|TRBD1|.|15
TGTGCCACCAGTGCTAGGGGGACAGCCTATTCACCCCTCCACTTT
CATSARGTAYSPLHF
>TRBJ1-2|TRBV18|.|.|14
TGTGCCAGCTCACCCGTTGGACGGAATTATGGCTACACCTTC
CASSPVGRNYGYTF
>TRBJ2-7|TRBV5-4|.|many|12
TGTGCCAGCAGGCCGGCAACTGTCGAGCAGTACTTC
CASRPATVEQYF
>TRBJ2-5|TRBV12-3/TRBV12-4|TRBD2|many|16
TGTGCCAGCAGCCCGACTAGCGGGAAAACCCAAGAGACCCAGTACTTC
CASSPTSGKTQETQYF
>TRBJ2-2|TRBV6-6|.|many|15
TGTGCCAGCAAAGTTACTGGAGTTTTGACCGGGGAGCTGTTTTTT
CASKVTGVLTGELFF
>TRBJ2-3|TRBV20-1|TRBD2|many|15
TGCAGTGCGCCCCCGGGACTAACTCGGCGGGATACGCAGTATTTT
CSAPPGLTRRDTQYF
>TRBJ1-5|TRBV2|.|many|15
TGTGCCAGCACAGGGGCCCTTGGTAGCAATCAGCCCCAGCATTTT
CASTGALGSNQPQHF
>TRBJ2-2|TRBV5-1|.|many|14
TGCGCCAGCAGCTTGGAAGGGGGAACCGGGGAGCTGTTTTTT
CASSLEGGTGELFF
>TRBJ1-2|TRBV19|.|many|16
TGTGCCAGCAAGTCCCGGGGCAGGGCGGGGTTGTATGGCTACACCTTC
CASKSRGRAGLYGYTF
>TRBJ1-5|TRBV3-1|TRBD1|many|13
TGTGCCAGCAGTGGGACAGGCGATCAGCCCCAGCATTTT
CASSGTGDQPQHF
>TRBJ1-2|TRBV2|TRBD1|.|14
TGTGCCAGCAGTCTAAGACAGGGCCAATATGGCTACACCTTC
CASSLRQGQYGYTF
>TRBJ2-7|TRBV5-5|.|many|16
TGTGCCAGCAGCTACCAAGTTGAGACTAGGAGCTACGAGCAGTACTTC
CASSYQVETRSYEQYF
>TRBJ2-7|TRBV19|TRBD1|many|16
TGTGCCAGTAGTGCGGGATGGGGACAGGGGGCAGACGAGCAGTACTTC
CASSAGWGQGADEQYF
>TRBJ2-2|TRBV19|TRBD1|many|14
TGTGCCAGTAGTACCGACAGGGTTATCGGGGAGCTGTTTTTT
CASSTDRVIGELFF
>TRBJ1-2|TRBV6-1|.|.|14
TGTGCCAGCAGTCTTTTATCATCTAACTATGGCTACACCTTC
CASSLLSSNYGYTF
>TRBJ1-6|TRBV6-5|TRBD1|many|15
TGTGCCAGCAGTTACACAACAGGGGATGATTCACCCCTCCACTTT
CASSYTTGDDSPLHF
>TRBJ2-1|TRBV7-2|TRBD2|.|15
TGTGCCAGCAGCTTAACGACTAGCGGGAGTAATGAGCAGTTCTTC
CASSLTTSGSNEQFF
>TRBJ2-2|TRBV20-1|TRBD2|many|14
TGCAGTGCGCGGAGCGGGGGGGGGACCGGGGAGCTGTTTTTT
CSARSGGGTGELFF
>TRBJ2-1|TRBV20-1|TRBD2|few|14
TGCAGTGCTAGCGTCTGGCGGGAGAGAGGGGAGCAGTTCTTC
CSASVWRERGEQFF
>TRBJ2-2|TRBV12-3/TRBV12-4|.|many|13
TGTGCCAGCAGTTTTAGGAACACCGGGGAGCTGTTTTTT
CASSFRNTGELFF
>TRBJ1-6|TRBV14|.|.|15
TGTGCCAGCAGCCGACTGAGGGAGAGAAATTCACCCCTCCACTTT
CASSRLRERNSPLHF
>TRBJ1-5|TRBV6-5|.|many|15
TGTGCCAGCAGTTCAGGGATATATAGCAATCAGCCCCAGCATTTT
CASSSGIYSNQPQHF
>TRBJ2-2|TRBV10-3|.|many|12
TGTGCCATCAGTGAGCAGACCGGGGAGCTGTTTTTT
CAISEQTGELFF
>TRBJ2-3|TRBV3-1|.|many|13
TGTGCCAGCAGCCGCCTCCTCAGCGGTAATCAGTATTTT
CASSRLLSGNQYF
>TRBJ2-1|TRBV12-3/TRBV12-4|.|many|15
TGTGCCAGCAGTGGGGCGGGACGAAGGTACAATGAGCAGTTCTTC
CASSGAGRRYNEQFF
>TRBJ2-5|TRBV7-9|TRBD2|.|16
TGTGCCAGCAGCGACAGCGGGAGGGGCAACCAAGAGACCCAGTACTTC
CASSDSGRGNQETQYF
>TRBJ1-6|TRBV6-1|.|few|14
TGTGCCAGCAGTGAAGTGGGCAGGTTTTCACCCCTCCACTTT
CASSEVGRFSPLHF
>TRBJ2-6|TRBV9|TRBD1|many|18
TGTGCCAGCAGCGTATCCGGACAGGGTAACCCTGGGGCCAACGTCCTGACTTTC
CASSVSGQGNPGANVLTF
>TRBJ2-6|TRBV12-3/TRBV12-4|TRBD1|many|20
TGTGCCAGCAGTTTAGAAATGTCGGGACAGGACATCTCTGGGGCCAACGTCCTGACTTTC
CASSLEMSGQDISGANVLTF
>TRBJ2-7|TRBV5-4|TRBD1|.|14
TGTGCCGGCAGCTTGGCCGGGACAGCCTACGAGCAGCACTTC
CAGSLAGTAYEQHF
>TRBJ1-5|TRBV19|TRBD1|many|17
TGTGCCAGTAGTGCCGGGACAGGGGGACCTAGCAATCAGCCCCAGCATTTT
CASSAGTGGPSNQPQHF
>TRBJ2-3|TRBV11-3|.|many|12
TGTGCCAGCAGCTTTTTGCTGGATACGCAGTATTTT
CASSFLLDTQYF
>TRBJ2-3|TRBV9|.|.|16
TGTGCCAGCAGCGTAGCCAGGGGAGGGACTACAGATACGCAGTATTTT
CASSVARGGTTDTQYF
>TRBJ2-7|TRBV5-1|TRBD2|many|16
TGCGCCAGCAGCTTTGGTAGCGGGAGGTCCGGGGGGGAGCAGTACTTC
CASSFGSGRSGGEQYF
>TRBJ1-3|TRBV30|.|many|14
TGTGCCTGGAGTCGGTCAGTCTCTGGAAACACCATATATTTT
CAWSRSVSGNTIYF
>TRBJ1-2|TRBV4-1|.|.|17
TGCGCCAGCAGCCAAGGGCCCACTACAGGGAGAGGGTATGGCTACACCTTC
CASSQGPTTGRGYGYTF
>TRBJ2-3|TRBV24-1|.|.|15
TGTGCCACCAGTGACTCGGCCCTAGCTCGCAATGAGCAGTATTTT
CATSDSALARNEQYF
>TRBJ1-3|TRBV2|TRBD1|many|15
TGTGCCAGCAGCGCCGGGACAGCGCCTGGAAACACCATATATTTT
CASSAGTAPGNTIYF
>TRBJ2-2|TRBV7-9|TRBD2|many|18
TGTGCCAGCAGCCCCGCAGGACTAGCGGGAGAGAAGACCGGGGAGCTGTTTTTT
CASSPAGLAGEKTGELFF
>TRBJ2-7|TRBV12-3/TRBV12-4|.|once|12
TGTGCCTGCAGTTTGACCAGGGATGGTCAGTACTTC
CACSLTRDGQYF
>TRBJ2-6|TRBV2|.|.|18
.
CASSPQWELFFGANVLTF